Listed below are T cell receptor beta chains from one sample, sequenced in a study of human T cells and chemical hapten exposure. MiXCR, run by TCRdb on the RACE reads, gives a single entry per CDR3 protein. The sample lists 180,000 or so distinct CDR3 sequences; roughly 15% were seen once. The source material was whole blood, sampled in connection with sensitization to the hapten diphenylcyclopropenone (DPC). The receptors originated from a woman aged 25 to 39 with alopecia areata. Some clones in this sample may be carry-over from other donors' samples. The CDR3 runs from the conserved cysteine through the conserved F or W.

len: 14
j_gene: TRBJ1-2
v_gene: TRBV6-6
CDR3aa: CASSLGQGGYGYTF

len: 14
j_gene: TRBJ1-1
v_gene: TRBV3-1
CDR3aa: CASSPGPSGTEAFF

len: 13
j_gene: TRBJ2-1
v_gene: TRBV12-3/TRBV12-4
CDR3aa: CASSPGDGNEQFF

len: 15
j_gene: TRBJ1-6
v_gene: TRBV7-3
CDR3aa: CASSENRGDNSPLHF

len: 14
j_gene: TRBJ2-5
v_gene: TRBV5-4
CDR3aa: CASSLDLRPETQYF

len: 15
j_gene: TRBJ2-7
v_gene: TRBV12-3/TRBV12-4
CDR3aa: CASTDLTGGAREQYF

len: 14
j_gene: TRBJ2-1
v_gene: TRBV5-1
CDR3aa: CASSIGSRDNEQFF

len: 14
j_gene: TRBJ2-3
v_gene: TRBV4-1
CDR3aa: CASSQGGRTDTQYF

len: 14
j_gene: TRBJ1-1
v_gene: TRBV29-1
CDR3aa: CSVGAQGARTEAFF

len: 16
j_gene: TRBJ2-1
v_gene: TRBV27
CDR3aa: CASNSRYLDSYNEQFF

len: 15
j_gene: TRBJ2-2
v_gene: TRBV4-1
CDR3aa: CASSPGTGYTGELFF

len: 17
j_gene: TRBJ2-7
v_gene: TRBV29-1
CDR3aa: CSVEVGSGTGGTDEQYF

len: 14
j_gene: TRBJ2-7
v_gene: TRBV18
CDR3aa: CASSPRQGAREQYF

len: 14
j_gene: TRBJ2-1
v_gene: TRBV6-2/TRBV6-3
CDR3aa: CASSRDRGVGEQFF

len: 13
j_gene: TRBJ2-5
v_gene: TRBV18
CDR3aa: CASSPRQQETQYF

len: 15
j_gene: TRBJ2-1
v_gene: TRBV27
CDR3aa: CASSSTSGSRNEQFF

len: 12
j_gene: TRBJ1-1
v_gene: TRBV5-4
CDR3aa: CASSLLNTEAFF

len: 14
j_gene: TRBJ2-7
v_gene: TRBV3-1
CDR3aa: CASSPTTGGWEQYF

len: 15
j_gene: TRBJ2-1
v_gene: TRBV28
CDR3aa: CASSSYDSPYNEQFF

len: 13
j_gene: TRBJ1-5
v_gene: TRBV27
CDR3aa: CASRRNSNQPQHF

len: 17
j_gene: TRBJ1-6
v_gene: TRBV6-2/TRBV6-3
CDR3aa: CASSYVRISSYNSPLHF

len: 14
j_gene: TRBJ1-2
v_gene: TRBV2
CDR3aa: CASRAGTGNYGYTF

len: 15
j_gene: TRBJ1-5
v_gene: TRBV2
CDR3aa: CASSAVDRNNQPQHF

len: 15
j_gene: TRBJ2-1
v_gene: TRBV29-1
CDR3aa: CSPREKLAIYNEQFF

len: 15
j_gene: TRBJ1-4
v_gene: TRBV11-2
CDR3aa: CASSNGPATNEKLFF

len: 15
j_gene: TRBJ1-1
v_gene: TRBV12-3/TRBV12-4
CDR3aa: CASGSVVGMNTEAFF

len: 16
j_gene: TRBJ2-5
v_gene: TRBV20-1
CDR3aa: CSARDMTSGDQETQYF

len: 13
j_gene: TRBJ2-3
v_gene: TRBV7-9
CDR3aa: CASIPEWDFTQYF

len: 17
j_gene: TRBJ2-3
v_gene: TRBV4-2
CDR3aa: CASSQDRLGPSTDTQYF

len: 14
j_gene: TRBJ2-2
v_gene: TRBV13
CDR3aa: CASSFGQGSGELFF

len: 13
j_gene: TRBJ2-2
v_gene: TRBV7-6
CDR3aa: CASSLRATGELFF

len: 15
j_gene: TRBJ2-7
v_gene: TRBV4-3
CDR3aa: CASSQSPGQLYEQYF

len: 13
j_gene: TRBJ1-6
v_gene: TRBV20-1
CDR3aa: CSAPSTDNSPLHF

len: 17
j_gene: TRBJ1-3
v_gene: TRBV4-3
CDR3aa: CASSQDLPGYSGNTIYF

len: 13
j_gene: TRBJ1-1
v_gene: TRBV28
CDR3aa: CASSLPGDTEAFF

len: 15
j_gene: TRBJ2-6
v_gene: TRBV6-2/TRBV6-3
CDR3aa: CASSSGSSGANVLTF

len: 13
j_gene: TRBJ1-5
v_gene: TRBV30
CDR3aa: CAWSVGGNQPQHF

len: 13
j_gene: TRBJ1-1
v_gene: TRBV20-1
CDR3aa: CSARRTVNTEAFF

len: 15
j_gene: TRBJ2-7
v_gene: TRBV5-5
CDR3aa: CASSLEGTGVNEQYF

len: 14
j_gene: TRBJ1-3
v_gene: TRBV15
CDR3aa: CATRPTRTGNSIYF

len: 16
j_gene: TRBJ2-2
v_gene: TRBV12-3/TRBV12-4
CDR3aa: CASNPGQSSGTGELFF

len: 15
j_gene: TRBJ2-7
v_gene: TRBV29-1
CDR3aa: CSVDYRTGSSYEQYF

len: 12
j_gene: TRBJ1-4
v_gene: TRBV30
CDR3aa: CAWSREYEKLFF

len: 13
j_gene: TRBJ2-3
v_gene: TRBV12-3/TRBV12-4
CDR3aa: CASKSQAVDTQYF

len: 14
j_gene: TRBJ2-5
v_gene: TRBV12-3/TRBV12-4
CDR3aa: CASSTGPEWETQYF

len: 14
j_gene: TRBJ2-1
v_gene: TRBV29-1
CDR3aa: CSGRRGAGYNEQFF

len: 13
j_gene: TRBJ1-5
v_gene: TRBV15
CDR3aa: CATSITSNQPQHF

len: 14
j_gene: TRBJ2-3
v_gene: TRBV28
CDR3aa: CASRFSSSSDTQYF

len: 14
j_gene: TRBJ1-6
v_gene: TRBV9
CDR3aa: CASSVDGLYSPLHF

len: 15
j_gene: TRBJ2-3
v_gene: TRBV29-1
CDR3aa: CSVEDPRPPGDTQYF